The TCR beta chain described here comes from a study of human T cells and chemical hapten exposure. Between the trimmed V and J ends, which lost 8 bases and 5 bases, there was a span of 14 bases. The CDR3 totals 13 residues. A single record per CDR3 protein comes from TCRdb applying MiXCR to the RACE reads. The sample lists about 80,000 distinct CDR3 sequences, 10% occurring once. Ten or more counts support this clonotype. Time point of the sample: patch test 2, 6 weeks after DPC sensitization. The treatment denotes: therapeutic diphenylcyclopropenone sensitization with weekly scalp DPC. The rearrangement links TRBV12-3 or TRBV12-4 to TRBJ2-3, with no clear D. This receptor was identified in a woman aged 25 to 39 with alopecia areata. Some clones in this sample may be carry-over from other donors' samples. Sequencing used whole blood, obtained in connection with sensitization to the hapten diphenylcyclopropenone (DPC). This chain's CDR3 is CASGVGGGDTQYF. CDR3 DNA sequence: TGTGCCAGCGGGGTGGGCGGCGGAGATACGCAGTATTTT.